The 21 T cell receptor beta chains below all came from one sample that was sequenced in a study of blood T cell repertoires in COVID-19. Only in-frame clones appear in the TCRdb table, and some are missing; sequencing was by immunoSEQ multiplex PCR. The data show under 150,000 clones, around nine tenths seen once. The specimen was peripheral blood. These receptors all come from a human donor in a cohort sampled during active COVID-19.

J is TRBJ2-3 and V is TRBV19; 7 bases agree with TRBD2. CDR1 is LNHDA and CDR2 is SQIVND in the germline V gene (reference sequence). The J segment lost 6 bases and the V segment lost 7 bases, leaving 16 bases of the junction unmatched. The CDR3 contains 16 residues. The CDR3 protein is CASTDTASGGGDTQYF. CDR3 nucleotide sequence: TGTGCCAGTACCGATACGGCTAGCGGTGGGGGGGATACGCAGTATTTT.

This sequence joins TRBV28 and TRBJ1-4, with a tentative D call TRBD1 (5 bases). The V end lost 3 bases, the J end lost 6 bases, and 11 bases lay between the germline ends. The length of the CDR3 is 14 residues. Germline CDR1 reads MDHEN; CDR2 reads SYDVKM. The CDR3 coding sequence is TGTGCCAGCAGTTTTGCAGGGCGTTATGAAAAACTGTTTTTT. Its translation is CASSFAGRYEKLFF.

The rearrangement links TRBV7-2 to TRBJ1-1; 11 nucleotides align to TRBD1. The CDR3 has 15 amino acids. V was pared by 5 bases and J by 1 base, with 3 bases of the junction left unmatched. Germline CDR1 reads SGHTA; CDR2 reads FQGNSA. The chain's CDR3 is CASSLDRGRNTEAFF. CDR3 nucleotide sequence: TGTGCCAGCAGCCTGGACAGGGGGCGGAACACTGAAGCTTTCTTT.

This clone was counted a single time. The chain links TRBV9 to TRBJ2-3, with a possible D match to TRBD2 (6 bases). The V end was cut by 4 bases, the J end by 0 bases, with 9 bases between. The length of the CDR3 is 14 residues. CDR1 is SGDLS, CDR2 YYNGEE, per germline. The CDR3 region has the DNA TGTGCCAGCAGCCTAGGGACTAGCACAGATACGCAGTATTTT. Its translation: CASSLGTSTDTQYF.

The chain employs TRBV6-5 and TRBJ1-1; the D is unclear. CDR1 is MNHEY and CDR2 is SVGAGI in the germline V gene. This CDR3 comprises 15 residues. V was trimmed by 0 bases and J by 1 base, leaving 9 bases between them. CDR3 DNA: TGTGCCAGCAGTTACTCGGGCAACACGAACACTGAAGCTTTCTTT. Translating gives CASSYSGNTNTEAFF.

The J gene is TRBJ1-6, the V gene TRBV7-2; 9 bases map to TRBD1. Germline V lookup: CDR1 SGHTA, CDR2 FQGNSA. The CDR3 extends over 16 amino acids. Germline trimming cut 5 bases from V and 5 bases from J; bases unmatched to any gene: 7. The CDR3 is CASSAQGAQNNSPLHF. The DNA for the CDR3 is TGTGCCAGCAGCGCACAGGGGGCGCAAAATAATTCACCCCTCCACTTT.

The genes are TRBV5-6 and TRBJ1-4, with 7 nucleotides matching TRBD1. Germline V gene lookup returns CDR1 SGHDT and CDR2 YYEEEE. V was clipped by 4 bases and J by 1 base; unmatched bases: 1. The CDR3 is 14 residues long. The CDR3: CASSQGGTNEKLFF. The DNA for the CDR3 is TGTGCCAGCAGCCAGGGGGGAACTAATGAAAAACTGTTTTTT.

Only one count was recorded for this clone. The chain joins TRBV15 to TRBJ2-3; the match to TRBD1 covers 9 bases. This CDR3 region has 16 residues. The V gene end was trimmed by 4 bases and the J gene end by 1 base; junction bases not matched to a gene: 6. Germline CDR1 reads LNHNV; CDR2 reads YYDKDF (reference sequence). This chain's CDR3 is CATSTYRQGGTDTQYF. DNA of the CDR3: TGTGCCACCAGCACGTATCGACAGGGGGGCACAGATACGCAGTATTTT.

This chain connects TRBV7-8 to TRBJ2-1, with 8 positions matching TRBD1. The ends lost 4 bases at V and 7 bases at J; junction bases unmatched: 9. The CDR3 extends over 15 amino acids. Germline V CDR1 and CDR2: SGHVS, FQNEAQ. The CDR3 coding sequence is TGTGCCAGCAGCTGGGGGCAGGGGGCTGGTAATGAGCAGTTCTTC. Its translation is CASSWGQGAGNEQFF.

CDR3 amino acids: CASSAGVSNQPQHF. CDR3 bases: TGTGCCAGTAGTGCGGGAGTGAGCAATCAGCCCCAGCATTTT. The V call is TRBV19, the J call TRBJ1-5; no firm D call. The germline V gene has CDR1 LNHDA and CDR2 SQIVND (reference sequence). The V gene lost 5 bases and the J gene lost 1 base, with 9 bases spanning the gap. The CDR3 extends over 14 amino acids.

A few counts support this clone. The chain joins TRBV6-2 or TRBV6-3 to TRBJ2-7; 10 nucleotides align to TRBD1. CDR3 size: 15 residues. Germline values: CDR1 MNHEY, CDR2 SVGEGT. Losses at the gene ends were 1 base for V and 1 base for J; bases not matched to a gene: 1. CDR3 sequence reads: CASSYLGQGSYEQYF. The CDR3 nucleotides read TGTGCCAGCAGTTACTTGGGACAGGGGTCCTACGAGCAGTACTTC.

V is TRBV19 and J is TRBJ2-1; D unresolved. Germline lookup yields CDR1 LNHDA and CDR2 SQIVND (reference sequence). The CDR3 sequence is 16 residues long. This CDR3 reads CATDLRVAPRTNEQFF. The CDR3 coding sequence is TGTGCAACTGACTTACGGGTCGCCCCTCGAACCAATGAGCAGTTCTTC.

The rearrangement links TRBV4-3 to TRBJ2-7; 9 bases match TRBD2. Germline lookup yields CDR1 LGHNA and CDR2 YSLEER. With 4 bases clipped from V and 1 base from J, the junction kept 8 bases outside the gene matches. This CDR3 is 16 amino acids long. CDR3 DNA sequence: TGCGCCAGCAGCCCGGCTCGCGCGGGAGGGTCCTACGAGCAGTACTTC. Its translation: CASSPARAGGSYEQYF.

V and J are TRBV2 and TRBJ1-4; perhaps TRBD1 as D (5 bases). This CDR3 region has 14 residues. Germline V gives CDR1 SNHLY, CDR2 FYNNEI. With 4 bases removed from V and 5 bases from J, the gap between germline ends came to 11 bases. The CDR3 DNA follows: TGTGCCAGCAGTGGACGACAGCCGAATGAAAAACTGTTTTTT. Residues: CASSGRQPNEKLFF.

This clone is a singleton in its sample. The CDR3 spells CASSIVGQGFDEQYF. The CDR3 bases are TGTGCCAGTAGTATTGTAGGACAGGGGTTCGACGAGCAGTACTTC. J is TRBJ2-7 and V is TRBV19, with 9 bases identical to TRBD1. After removal of 3 bases from V and 5 bases from J, the junction contained 8 bases not matched to a gene. This CDR3 has 15 amino acids. CDR1 and CDR2 from the germline V gene are LNHDA and SQIVND (reference sequence).

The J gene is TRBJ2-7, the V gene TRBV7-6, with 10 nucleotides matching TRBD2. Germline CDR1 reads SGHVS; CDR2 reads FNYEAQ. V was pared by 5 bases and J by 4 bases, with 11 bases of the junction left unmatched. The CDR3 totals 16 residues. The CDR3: CASSAGLAGGEYEQYF. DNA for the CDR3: TGTGCCAGCAGCGCCGGGTTAGCGGGAGGAGAATACGAGCAGTACTTC. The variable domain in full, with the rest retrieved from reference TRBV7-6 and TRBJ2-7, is GAGVSQSPRYKVTKRGQDVALRCDPISGHVSLYWYRQALGQGPEFLTYFNYEAQQDKSGLPNDRFSAERPEGSISTLTIQRTEQRDSAMYRCASSAGLAGGEYEQYFGPGTRLTVT.

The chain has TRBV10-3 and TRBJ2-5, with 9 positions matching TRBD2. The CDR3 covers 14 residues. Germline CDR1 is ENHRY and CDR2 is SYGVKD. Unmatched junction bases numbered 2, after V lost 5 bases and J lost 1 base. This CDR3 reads CAISPSGAQETQYF. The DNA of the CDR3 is TGTGCCATCAGTCCTAGCGGGGCCCAAGAGACCCAGTACTTC.

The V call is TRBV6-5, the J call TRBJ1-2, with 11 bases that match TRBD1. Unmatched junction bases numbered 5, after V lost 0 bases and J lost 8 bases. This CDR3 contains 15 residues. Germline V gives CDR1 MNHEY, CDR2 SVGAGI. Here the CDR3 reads CASSYSDRGLGGYTF. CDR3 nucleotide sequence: TGTGCCAGCAGTTACTCGGACAGGGGGCTAGGCGGCTACACCTTC.

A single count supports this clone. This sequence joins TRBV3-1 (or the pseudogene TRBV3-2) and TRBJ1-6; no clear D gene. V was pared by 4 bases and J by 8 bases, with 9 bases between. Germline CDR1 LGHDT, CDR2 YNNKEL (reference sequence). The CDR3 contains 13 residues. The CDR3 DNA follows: TGTGCCAGCAGCCCCAGGAGGGATTCACCCCTCCACTTT. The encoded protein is CASSPRRDSPLHF.

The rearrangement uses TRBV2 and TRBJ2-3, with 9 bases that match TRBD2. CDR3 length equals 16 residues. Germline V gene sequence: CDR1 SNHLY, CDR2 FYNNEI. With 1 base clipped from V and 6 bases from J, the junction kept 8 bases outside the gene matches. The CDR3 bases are TGTGCCAGCAGTGAAGTTCGGGCTAGCGGGGCTGATACGCAGTATTTT. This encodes CASSEVRASGADTQYF.

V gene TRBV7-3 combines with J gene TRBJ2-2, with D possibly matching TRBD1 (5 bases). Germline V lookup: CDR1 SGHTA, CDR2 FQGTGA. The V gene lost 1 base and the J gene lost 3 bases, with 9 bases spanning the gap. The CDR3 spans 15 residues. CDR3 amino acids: CASSLSGADTGELFF. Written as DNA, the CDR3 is TGTGCCAGCAGCTTAAGTGGGGCGGACACCGGGGAGCTGTTTTTT. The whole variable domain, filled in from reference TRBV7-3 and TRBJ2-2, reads GAGVSQTPSNKVTEKGKYVELRCDPISGHTALYWYRQSLGQGPEFLIYFQGTGAADDSGLPNDRFFAVRPEGSVSTLKIQRTERGDSAVYLCASSLSGADTGELFFGEGSRLTVL.